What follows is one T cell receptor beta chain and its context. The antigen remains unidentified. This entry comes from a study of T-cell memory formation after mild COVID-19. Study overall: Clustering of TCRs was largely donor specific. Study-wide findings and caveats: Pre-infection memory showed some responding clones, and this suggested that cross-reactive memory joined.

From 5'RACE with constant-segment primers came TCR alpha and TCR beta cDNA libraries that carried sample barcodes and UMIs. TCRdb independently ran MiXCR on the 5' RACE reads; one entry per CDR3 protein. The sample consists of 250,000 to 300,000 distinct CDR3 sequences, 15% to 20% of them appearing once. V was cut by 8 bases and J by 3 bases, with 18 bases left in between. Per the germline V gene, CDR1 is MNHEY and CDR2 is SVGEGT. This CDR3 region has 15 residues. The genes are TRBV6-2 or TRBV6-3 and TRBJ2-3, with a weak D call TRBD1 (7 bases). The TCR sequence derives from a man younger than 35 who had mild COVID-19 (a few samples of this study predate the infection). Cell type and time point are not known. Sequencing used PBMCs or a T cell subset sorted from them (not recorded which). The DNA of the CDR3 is TGTGCCAGCTTTCACTCGACAGGGAGGACAGATACGCAGTATTTT. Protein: CASFHSTGRTDTQYF.